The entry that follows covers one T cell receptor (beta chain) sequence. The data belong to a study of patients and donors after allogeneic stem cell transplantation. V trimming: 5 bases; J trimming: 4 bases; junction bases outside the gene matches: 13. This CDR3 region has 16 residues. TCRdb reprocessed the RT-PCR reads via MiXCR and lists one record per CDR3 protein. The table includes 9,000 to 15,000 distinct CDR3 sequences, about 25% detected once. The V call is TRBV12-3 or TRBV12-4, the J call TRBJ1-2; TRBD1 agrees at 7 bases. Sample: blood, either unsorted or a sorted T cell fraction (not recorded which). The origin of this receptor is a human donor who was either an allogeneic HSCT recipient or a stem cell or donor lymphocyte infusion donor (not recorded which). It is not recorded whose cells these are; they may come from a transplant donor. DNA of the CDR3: TGTGCCAGCAGTGGGCCCAGACCCAGGGGGGGCTATGGCTACACCTTC. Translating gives CASSGPRPRGGYGYTF.